These T cell receptor beta chains were read from a single sample in a study of cytomegalovirus exposure and HLA in healthy donors. Measured with immunoSEQ multiplex PCR; TCRdb has only the in-frame clones, and not every one. This table has 50,000 to 65,000 clones, roughly 89% appearing once. The sample comprised PBMCs. The receptors shown here come from a woman younger than 35 in good health and CMV-seropositive. CDR3s include the opening cysteine and the closing phenylalanine or tryptophan. The D gene is left open where the match is weak. Some rows have no size entry. The others give once, few or many, or a class for an expanded clone.

cdr3_nt | cdr3_aa | j_call | d_call | clone_size | cdr3_length | v_call
TGTGCCAGCATTGACCACCGGGGGGCTAATGAAAAACTGTTTTTT | CASIDHRGANEKLFF | TRBJ1-4 | . | . | 15 | TRBV2
TGTGCCAGCAGCGTTACCGGGGGGAGCACAGATACGCAGTATTTT | CASSVTGGSTDTQYF | TRBJ2-3 | TRBD2 | . | 15 | TRBV9
TGCGCCAGCAGCTCGGAGAGCTCCACAGATACGCAGTATTTT | CASSSESSTDTQYF | TRBJ2-3 | . | . | 14 | TRBV5-1
TGTGCCATCAGTCAACAGGGGAAATCGAACACCGGGGAGCTGTTTTTT | CAISQQGKSNTGELFF | TRBJ2-2 | TRBD1 | . | 16 | TRBV10-3
TGTGCCAGCAGCTTGTCGGTGCTAATGAACACTGAAGCTTTCTTT | CASSLSVLMNTEAFF | TRBJ1-1 | . | . | 15 | TRBV5-5
TGTGCCAGCAGACGGGGTTACAATGAGCAGTTCTTC | CASRRGYNEQFF | TRBJ2-1 | . | . | 12 | TRBV2
TGCGCCAGCAGCTTGGCCAGTGCCGGGACAGGGCAGGGGGAGCAGTACTTC | CASSLASAGTGQGEQYF | TRBJ2-7 | TRBD1 | once | 17 | TRBV5-1
TGTGCCAGCAGCCCAGGGGGGAGTTCCTACGAGCAGTACTTC | CASSPGGSSYEQYF | TRBJ2-7 | . | . | 14 | TRBV5-6
TGTGCCAGCAGCCAAGCAAGGGCAGGGGGTGCCTACGAGCAGTACTTC | CASSQARAGGAYEQYF | TRBJ2-7 | TRBD1 | . | 16 | TRBV4-2
TGTGCCAGCAGCTTAGGATTAAACGAGCAGTACTTC | CASSLGLNEQYF | TRBJ2-7 | . | . | 12 | TRBV11-2
TGCAGCGTTGAAGAATCCGCGGGTAACGAGCAGTACTTC | CSVEESAGNEQYF | TRBJ2-7 | . | . | 13 | TRBV29-1
TGTGCCAGCAGCTTAGCAATTGAGGGGGACGGCTACACCTTC | CASSLAIEGDGYTF | TRBJ1-2 | . | . | 14 | TRBV7-9
TGTGCCAGCAGCCAACGGGGACAGGGAGTCGAAAAACTGTTTTTT | CASSQRGQGVEKLFF | TRBJ1-4 | TRBD1 | few | 15 | TRBV14
TGTGCCAGCAGCTTGGCACCGGGACTAGAGTCAAATACGCAGTATTTT | CASSLAPGLESNTQYF | TRBJ2-3 | TRBD2 | . | 16 | TRBV7-6
TGTGCCAGCAGCTCCGGGGGACAGGGGTACGGCTACACCTTC | CASSSGGQGYGYTF | TRBJ1-2 | TRBD1 | . | 14 | TRBV7-9
TGTGCCAGCAGCTTAGTGGACGGGGAAACCTACAATGAGCAGTTCTTC | CASSLVDGETYNEQFF | TRBJ2-1 | . | . | 16 | TRBV11-2
TGTGCCAGCAGGGGGACAGGATATTCACCCCTCCACTTT | CASRGTGYSPLHF | TRBJ1-6 | TRBD1 | . | 13 | TRBV2
TGTGCCAGCAGCCAGGAGTACGGGATTCCGCTCGGGAGGGAGTTC | CASSQEYGIPLGREF | TRBJ2-7 | TRBD2 | . | 15 | TRBV4-2
TGTGCCAGCAGTGAACTAGACAGGGGAAATGAAAAACTGTTTTTT | CASSELDRGNEKLFF | TRBJ1-4 | TRBD1 | . | 15 | TRBV6-1
TGTGCCAGCAGAAGGACAGGGAAAACTAATGAAAAACTGTTTTTT | CASRRTGKTNEKLFF | TRBJ1-4 | TRBD1 | . | 15 | TRBV5-8
TGCAGCGTTCAGGACAGGGGCGGCAATCAGCCCCAGCATTTT | CSVQDRGGNQPQHF | TRBJ1-5 | TRBD1 | . | 14 | TRBV29-1
TGTGCCAGCAGCCTAGACAGGGATCACAATGAGCAGTTCTTC | CASSLDRDHNEQFF | TRBJ2-1 | TRBD1 | once | 14 | TRBV5-5
TGTGCCAGCAGTTTAAATCTAGCCCCCGGGGAGCTGTTTTTT | CASSLNLAPGELFF | TRBJ2-2 | . | . | 14 | TRBV27
TGTGCCAGCAGCTTGGCACAGGGTTTAGGGTCACCCCTCCACTTT | CASSLAQGLGSPLHF | TRBJ1-6 | . | . | 15 | TRBV5-4
TGCGCCAGCAGCCAAAACAGGGGTCGGGGAGGTGAAAAACTGTTTTTT | CASSQNRGRGGEKLFF | TRBJ1-4 | TRBD1 | once | 16 | TRBV5-1
TGTGCCAGAAGCTTCCAGGGCAGGGTCAACAATCAGCCCCAGCATTTT | CARSFQGRVNNQPQHF | TRBJ1-5 | . | . | 16 | TRBV7-5
TGCGCCAGCAGCGTTACCGGGTCGAATAATGAAAAACTGTTTTTT | CASSVTGSNNEKLFF | TRBJ1-4 | . | . | 15 | TRBV5-1
TGTGCCAGCAGCTTTCAGGGGGCCCAAGAGACCCAGTACTTC | CASSFQGAQETQYF | TRBJ2-5 | TRBD1 | . | 14 | TRBV7-6
TGTGCCAGCAGCCGGGACATATCTGGGGCCAACGTCCTGACTTTC | CASSRDISGANVLTF | TRBJ2-6 | . | . | 15 | TRBV6-5
TGTGCCATCAGTGAGATGGGGCTGAATCAGCCCCAGCATTTT | CAISEMGLNQPQHF | TRBJ1-5 | . | once | 14 | TRBV10-3
TGCGCCAGCAGCTACGACAGGGGAAACAATGAGCAGTTCTTC | CASSYDRGNNEQFF | TRBJ2-1 | TRBD1 | . | 14 | TRBV4-3
TGTGCCAGCAGCCACCGACAGGGGGATGATCAGCCCCAGCATTTT | CASSHRQGDDQPQHF | TRBJ1-5 | TRBD1 | . | 15 | TRBV4-2
TGTGCCAGCACTCTGATGGGACAAGAAGGCTACACCTTC | CASTLMGQEGYTF | TRBJ1-2 | . | . | 13 | TRBV5-6
TGTGCTAGTGGTTTGGTATCGGGTTTGGGCAGGGGGGCCGAGCAGTACTTC | CASGLVSGLGRGAEQYF | TRBJ2-7 | . | once | 17 | TRBV12-5
TGTGCCAGCAGCTTGGCCAGAGGCCTACAAGCCGAGCAGTACTTC | CASSLARGLQAEQYF | TRBJ2-7 | . | . | 15 | TRBV5-4
TGTGCCAGCAGCGGCCTCCATGGCTACACCTTC | CASSGLHGYTF | TRBJ1-2 | . | . | 11 | TRBV7-6
TGTGCCAGCAGCTTAGAAGGCAGGGGAGTTGTTCAGCCCCAGCATTTT | CASSLEGRGVVQPQHF | TRBJ1-5 | . | . | 16 | TRBV7-8
TGTGCCATCAGAAATCTTACAGGGTCGGATCAGCCCCAGCATTTT | CAIRNLTGSDQPQHF | TRBJ1-5 | . | . | 15 | TRBV10-3
TGTGCCAGTACCCCCAGGGAGGGGACCGGCTACACCTTC | CASTPREGTGYTF | TRBJ1-2 | . | . | 13 | TRBV19
TGTGCCAGCAGCCCATTCTGGGGGGAGTACGAGCAGTACTTC | CASSPFWGEYEQYF | TRBJ2-7 | . | . | 14 | TRBV14
TGTGCCAGCAGTTTAGACAGGGGTTCGGAGACCCAGTACTTC | CASSLDRGSETQYF | TRBJ2-5 | TRBD1 | few | 14 | TRBV27
TGTGCCAGCAGTTTGGCAGGGATGACCAAAAACATTCAGTACTTC | CASSLAGMTKNIQYF | TRBJ2-4 | . | . | 15 | TRBV27
TGCGCCAGCAGCCAAGATTGGATGGGGGCGCGACAGCCCCAGCATTTT | CASSQDWMGARQPQHF | TRBJ1-5 | . | . | 16 | TRBV4-1
TGTGCCAGCAGCTCGGGGACAGGTCGGGCTGAAGCTTTCTTT | CASSSGTGRAEAFF | TRBJ1-1 | TRBD1 | . | 14 | TRBV5-4
TGTGCCAGCAGCGTCTCCTTATACAATGAGCAGTTCTTC | CASSVSLYNEQFF | TRBJ2-1 | . | . | 13 | TRBV9